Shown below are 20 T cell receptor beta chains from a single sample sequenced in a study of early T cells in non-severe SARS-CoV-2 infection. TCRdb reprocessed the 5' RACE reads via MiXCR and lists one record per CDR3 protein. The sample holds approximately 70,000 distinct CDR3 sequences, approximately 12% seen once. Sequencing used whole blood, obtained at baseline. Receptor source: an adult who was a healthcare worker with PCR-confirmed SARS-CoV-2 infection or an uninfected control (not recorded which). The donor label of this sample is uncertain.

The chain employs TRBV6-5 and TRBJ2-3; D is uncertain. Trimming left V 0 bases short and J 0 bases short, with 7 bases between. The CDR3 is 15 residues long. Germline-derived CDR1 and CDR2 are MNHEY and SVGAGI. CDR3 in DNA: TGTGCCAGCAGTTACTCCGGACGCAGCACAGATACGCAGTATTTT. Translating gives CASSYSGRSTDTQYF.

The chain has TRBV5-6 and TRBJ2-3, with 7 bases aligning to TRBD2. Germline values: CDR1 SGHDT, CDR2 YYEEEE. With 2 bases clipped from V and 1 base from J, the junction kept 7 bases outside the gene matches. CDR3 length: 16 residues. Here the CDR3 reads CASSFRRERRTDTQYF. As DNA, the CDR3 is TGTGCCAGCAGCTTTCGGCGGGAGAGGCGCACAGATACGCAGTATTTT.

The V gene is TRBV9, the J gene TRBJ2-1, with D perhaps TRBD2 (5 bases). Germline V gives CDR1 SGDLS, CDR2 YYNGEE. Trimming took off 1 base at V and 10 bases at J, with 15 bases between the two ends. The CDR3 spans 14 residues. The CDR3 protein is CASSVMWASIEQFF. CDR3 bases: TGTGCCAGCAGCGTAATGTGGGCTAGCATAGAGCAGTTCTTC.

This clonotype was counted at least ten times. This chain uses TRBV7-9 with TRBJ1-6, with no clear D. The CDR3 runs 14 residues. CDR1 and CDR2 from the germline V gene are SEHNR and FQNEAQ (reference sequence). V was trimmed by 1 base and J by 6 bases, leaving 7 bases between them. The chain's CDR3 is CASSLEGPNSPLHF. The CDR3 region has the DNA TGTGCCAGCAGCTTAGAGGGCCCTAATTCACCCCTCCACTTT.

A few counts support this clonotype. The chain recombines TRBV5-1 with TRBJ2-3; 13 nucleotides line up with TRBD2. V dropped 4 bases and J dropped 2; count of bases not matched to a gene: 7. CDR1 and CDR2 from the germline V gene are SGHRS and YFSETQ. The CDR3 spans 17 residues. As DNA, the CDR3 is TGCGCCAGCAGCCGATCCGGGACTAGCGGGGCCACAGATACGCAGTATTTT. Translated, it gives CASSRSGTSGATDTQYF. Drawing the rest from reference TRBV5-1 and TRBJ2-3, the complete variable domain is KAGVTQTPRYLIKTRGQQVTLSCSPISGHRSVSWYQQTPGQGLQFLFEYFSETQRNKGNFPGRFSGRQFSNSRSEMNVSTLELGDSALYLCASSRSGTSGATDTQYFGPGTRLTVL.

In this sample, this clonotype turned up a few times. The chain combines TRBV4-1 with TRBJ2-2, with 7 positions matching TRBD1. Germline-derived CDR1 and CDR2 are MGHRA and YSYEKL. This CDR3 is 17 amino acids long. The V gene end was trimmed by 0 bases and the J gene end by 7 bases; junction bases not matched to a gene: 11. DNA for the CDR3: TGCGCCAGCAGCCAAGAACCACTGGGACAGCTGAACGGGGAGCTGTTTTTT. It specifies CASSQEPLGQLNGELFF.

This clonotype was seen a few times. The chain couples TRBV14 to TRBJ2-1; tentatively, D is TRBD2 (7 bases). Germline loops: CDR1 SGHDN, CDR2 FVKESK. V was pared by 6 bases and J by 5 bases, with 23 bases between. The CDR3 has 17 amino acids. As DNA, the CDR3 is TGTGCCAGCAGGGCAGCGGCCCGCGGGGGCCCGGACAATGAGCAGTTCTTC. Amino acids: CASRAAARGGPDNEQFF.

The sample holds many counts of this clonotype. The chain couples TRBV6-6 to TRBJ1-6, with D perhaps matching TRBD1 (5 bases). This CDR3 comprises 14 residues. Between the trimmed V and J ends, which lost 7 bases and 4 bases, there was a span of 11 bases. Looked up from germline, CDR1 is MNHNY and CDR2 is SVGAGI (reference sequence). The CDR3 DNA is TGTGCCAGCAATCAGGCAGGGTATAATTCACCCCTCCACTTT. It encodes CASNQAGYNSPLHF.

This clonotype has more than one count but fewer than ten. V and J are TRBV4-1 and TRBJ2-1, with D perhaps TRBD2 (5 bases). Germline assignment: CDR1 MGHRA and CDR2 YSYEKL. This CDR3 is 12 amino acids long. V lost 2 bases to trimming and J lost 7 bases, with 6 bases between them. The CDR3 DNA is TGCGCCAGCAGCCAACGGGGAAATGAGCAGTTCTTC. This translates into CASSQRGNEQFF.

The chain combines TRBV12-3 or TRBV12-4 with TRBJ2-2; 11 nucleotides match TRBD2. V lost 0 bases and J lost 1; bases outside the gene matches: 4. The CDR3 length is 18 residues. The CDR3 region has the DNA TGTGCCAGCAGTTTAGCCGGTAGCGGGAGGGGGAACACCGGGGAGCTGTTTTTT. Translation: CASSLAGSGRGNTGELFF.

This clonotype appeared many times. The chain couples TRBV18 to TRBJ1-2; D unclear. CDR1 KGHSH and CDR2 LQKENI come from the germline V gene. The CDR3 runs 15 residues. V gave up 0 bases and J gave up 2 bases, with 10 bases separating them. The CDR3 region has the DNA TGTGCCAGCTCACCACCGCCCCCGGCAAACTATGGCTACACCTTC. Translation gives CASSPPPPANYGYTF.

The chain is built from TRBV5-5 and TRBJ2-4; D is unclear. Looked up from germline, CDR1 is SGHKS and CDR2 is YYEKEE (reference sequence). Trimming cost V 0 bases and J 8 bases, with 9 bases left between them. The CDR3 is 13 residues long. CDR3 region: CASSLGHADIQYF. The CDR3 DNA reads TGTGCCAGCAGCTTGGGCCACGCGGACATTCAGTACTTC.

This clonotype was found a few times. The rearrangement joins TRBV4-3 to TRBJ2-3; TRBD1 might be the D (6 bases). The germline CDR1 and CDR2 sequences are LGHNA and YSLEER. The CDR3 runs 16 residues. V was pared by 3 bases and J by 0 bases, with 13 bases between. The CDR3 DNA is TGCGCCAGCAGCCACACACAGGGCGCCAGCACAGATACGCAGTATTTT. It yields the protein CASSHTQGASTDTQYF.

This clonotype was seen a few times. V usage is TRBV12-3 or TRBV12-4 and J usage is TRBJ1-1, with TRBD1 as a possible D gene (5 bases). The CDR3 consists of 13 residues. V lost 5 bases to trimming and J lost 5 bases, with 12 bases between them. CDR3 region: CASSGGAWTEAFF. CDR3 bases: TGTGCCAGCAGTGGGGGAGCATGGACTGAAGCTTTCTTT.

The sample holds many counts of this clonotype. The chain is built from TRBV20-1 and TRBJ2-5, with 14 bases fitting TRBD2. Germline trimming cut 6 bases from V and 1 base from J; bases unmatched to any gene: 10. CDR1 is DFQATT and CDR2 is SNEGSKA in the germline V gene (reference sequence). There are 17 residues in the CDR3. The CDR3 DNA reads TGCAGTGCCACAGGGACTAGCGGGGGAGGCCTCCAAGAGACCCAGTACTTC. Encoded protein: CSATGTSGGGLQETQYF.

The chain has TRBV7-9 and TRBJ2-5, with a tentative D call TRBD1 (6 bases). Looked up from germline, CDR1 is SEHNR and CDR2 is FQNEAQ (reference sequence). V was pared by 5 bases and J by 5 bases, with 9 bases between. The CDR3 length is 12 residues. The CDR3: CASSGQGETQYF. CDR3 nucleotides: TGTGCCAGCAGCGGGCAGGGGGAGACCCAGTACTTC.

The CDR3 region has the DNA TGTGCCATCAAGGGACCCGGGAACACTGAAGCTTTCTTT. Its translation is CAIKGPGNTEAFF. This sequence joins TRBV10-3 and TRBJ1-1; the D gene is possibly TRBD1 (5 bases). The V end was cut by 7 bases, the J end by 1 base, with 10 bases between. The germline V gene has CDR1 ENHRY and CDR2 SYGVKD. This CDR3 is built from 13 residues.

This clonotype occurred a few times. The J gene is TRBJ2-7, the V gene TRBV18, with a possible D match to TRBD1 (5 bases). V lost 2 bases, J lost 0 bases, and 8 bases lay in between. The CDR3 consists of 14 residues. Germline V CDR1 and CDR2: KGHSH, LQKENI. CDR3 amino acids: CASSPETASYEQYF. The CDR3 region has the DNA TGTGCCAGCTCACCAGAGACAGCCTCCTACGAGCAGTACTTC.

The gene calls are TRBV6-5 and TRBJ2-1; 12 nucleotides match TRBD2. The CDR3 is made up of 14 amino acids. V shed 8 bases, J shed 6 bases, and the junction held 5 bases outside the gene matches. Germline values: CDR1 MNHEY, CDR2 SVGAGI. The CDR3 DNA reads TGTGCCAGCGGAACTAGCGGGGGGAGCAATGAGCAGTTCTTC. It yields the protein CASGTSGGSNEQFF.

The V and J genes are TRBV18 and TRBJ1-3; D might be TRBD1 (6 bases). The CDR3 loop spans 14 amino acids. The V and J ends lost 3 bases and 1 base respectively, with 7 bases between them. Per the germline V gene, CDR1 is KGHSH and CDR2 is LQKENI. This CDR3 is CASSPQGSGNTIYF. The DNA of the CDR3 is TGTGCCAGCTCACCGCAGGGGTCTGGAAACACCATATATTTT.